This entry lists 18 T cell receptor beta chains sequenced from one sample in a study of T-cell reconstitution after alpha-beta-depleted transplantation in children (dated by TCRdb to the mid-2010s). The library was generated by PCR. Sequencing was performed on an Illumina HiSeq 2500. TCR libraries were prepared with molecular barcoding, using unique molecular identifiers to normalize TCRbeta repertoire quantification. Using fastp at Q25 and MiXCR, TCRdb reprocessed the public reads and kept productive beta chains. Each CDR3 protein gets just one entry, which takes the most common genes and DNA from the rows behind it. For this sample the table gives more than 200,000 distinct CDR3 sequences, of which 9.7% were detected only once. Clones ranked in the top ten supply over 4.5% of the sample. The sequencing used PBMCs from the stem cell graft donor, collected from the stem cell graft. These receptors were collected from a human donor who donated a stem cell graft to a child with SCID.

In this sample, this clonotype turned up a few times. The rearrangement uses TRBV7-2 and TRBJ2-6; possible D gene TRBD1, 6 bases. This CDR3 region has 14 residues. The V gene's germline CDR1 is SGHTA and CDR2 FQGNSA. V lost 3 bases to trimming and J lost 4 bases, with 7 bases between them. The CDR3 DNA follows: TGTGCCAGCAGCTTTAGGGGGGGGGCCAACGTCCTGACTTTC. As protein: CASSFRGGANVLTF.

This clonotype was detected many times. The gene calls are TRBV28 and TRBJ2-1; 7 bases match TRBD2. The CDR3 loop spans 17 amino acids. Trimming removed 6 bases from V and 4 bases from J; junction bases left unmatched: 15. Germline CDR1 reads MDHEN; CDR2 reads SYDVKM. CDR3 sequence (DNA): TGTGCCAGCAGCCTTAGACTAGCCTCCGACTTGTACAATGAGCAGTTCTTC. Protein sequence: CASSLRLASDLYNEQFF.

This clonotype was recorded at least ten times. The rearrangement joins TRBV20-1 to TRBJ2-3; 9 bases align to TRBD2. The CDR3 is 14 amino acids. With V trimmed by 2 bases and J by 2 bases, 2 bases remained unmatched. Germline V gives CDR1 DFQATT, CDR2 SNEGSKA (reference sequence). CDR3 loop: CSARLAGPTDTQYF. CDR3 coding DNA: TGCAGTGCTAGACTAGCGGGGCCCACAGATACGCAGTATTTT.

In this sample, this clonotype turned up a few times. The CDR3 reads CATSSPRDGIYEQYF. The CDR3 DNA follows: TGTGCCACCAGCAGCCCCCGGGATGGAATCTACGAGCAGTACTTC. The chain has TRBV15 and TRBJ2-7; weak D call: TRBD2 (5 bases). CDR3 length: 15 amino acids. CDR1 is LNHNV, CDR2 YYDKDF, per germline (reference sequence). V lost 3 bases and J lost 3, with 15 bases in between.

The CDR3 sequence is CSASSHRTNTGELFF. CDR3 coding DNA: TGCAGTGCTAGTTCACACCGAACGAACACCGGGGAGCTGTTTTTT. This chain links TRBV20-1 with TRBJ2-2; D is unclear. The CDR3 has 15 amino acids. V gave up 3 bases and J gave up 0 bases, with 11 bases separating them. Germline values: CDR1 DFQATT, CDR2 SNEGSKA (reference sequence).

This clonotype was counted many times. V gene TRBV29-1 combines with J gene TRBJ1-1, with D unresolved. V was pared by 6 bases and J by 2 bases, with 10 bases between. Germline loops: CDR1 SQVTM, CDR2 ANQGSEA. The CDR3 loop spans 12 amino acids. CDR3 residues: CSVRSLNTEAFF. DNA for the CDR3: TGCAGCGTCAGGAGCCTAAACACTGAAGCTTTCTTT.

The chain uses TRBV5-6 and TRBJ1-3, with D possibly TRBD1 on 6 matching bases. The germline gives CDR1 SGHDT, CDR2 YYEEEE. V lost 3 bases and J 0 bases, leaving 10 bases between the germline ends. This CDR3 has 15 amino acids. The DNA for the CDR3 is TGTGCCAGCAGCTGGGGGACAATCTCTGGAAACACCATATATTTT. It encodes CASSWGTISGNTIYF. Together with reference TRBV5-6 and TRBJ1-3, the CDR3 gives the full variable domain: DAGVTQSPTHLIKTRGQQVTLRCSPKSGHDTVSWYQQALGQGPQFIFQYYEEEERQRGNFPDRFSGHQFPNYSSELNVNALLLGDSALYLCASSWGTISGNTIYFGEGSWLTVV.

The table lists this clonotype with many counts. This chain joins TRBV7-3 and TRBJ1-1; 8 positions match TRBD1. The CDR3 consists of 13 residues. CDR1 SGHTA and CDR2 FQGTGA come from the germline V gene. J gave up 11 bases and V 5 bases, and 10 bases lay outside the gene matches. CDR3: CASSPTGGHPAFF. The CDR3 bases are TGTGCCAGCAGCCCCACAGGGGGTCACCCGGCTTTCTTT.

At least ten counts were recorded for this clonotype. This chain joins TRBV7-2 and TRBJ1-6; TRBD1 matches at 7 bases. Looked up from germline, CDR1 is SGHTA and CDR2 is FQGNSA. J gave up 7 bases and V 3 bases, and 6 bases lay outside the gene matches. The CDR3 has 15 amino acids. Here the CDR3 DNA reads TGTGCCAGCAGCTTCCGGGACAGACGAAATTCACCCCTCCACTTT. Amino acids: CASSFRDRRNSPLHF.

The table lists this clonotype with many counts. Here the CDR3 DNA reads TGTGCCAGCAGCTCCTTAGCGGGGGCCTCTAATGAGCAGTTCTTC. Translating gives CASSSLAGASNEQFF. The V call is TRBV7-2, the J call TRBJ2-1, with 9 bases lining up with TRBD2. Germline lookup yields CDR1 SGHTA and CDR2 FQGNSA. V shed 4 bases, J shed 7 bases, and the junction held 8 bases outside the gene matches. The CDR3 spans 15 residues.

The chain carries TRBV28 and TRBJ2-1; D not certain. V was pared by 3 bases and J by 1 base, with 4 bases between. The V gene's germline CDR1 is MDHEN and CDR2 SYDVKM. The CDR3 has 13 residues. CDR3 coding DNA: TGTGCCAGCAGTTTCTCATCCTACAATGAGCAGTTCTTC. This sequence encodes CASSFSSYNEQFF.

The sample holds many counts of this clonotype. The chain couples TRBV12-5 to TRBJ2-5; 11 bases agree with TRBD2. In germline, CDR1 is LGHNT, CDR2 FRNRAP. The CDR3 is made up of 18 amino acids. J lost 3 bases, V lost 0 bases, and 9 bases had no gene match. The CDR3 here is CASGLVFDSGGAEETQYF. The CDR3 DNA is TGTGCTAGTGGTTTGGTATTTGATAGCGGGGGGGCCGAAGAGACCCAGTACTTC.

This chain uses TRBV15 with TRBJ1-6; 8 nucleotides align to TRBD1. This CDR3 comprises 15 residues. V gave up 2 bases and J gave up 9 bases; unmatched junction bases: 6. Germline lookup yields CDR1 LNHNV and CDR2 YYDKDF (reference sequence). The CDR3 spells CATSRSGQGVSPLHF. CDR3 in DNA: TGTGCCACCAGCAGATCCGGACAGGGAGTTTCACCCCTCCACTTT.

This clonotype was observed at least ten times. The V gene is TRBV27, the J gene TRBJ2-3, with TRBD2 matching 8 bases. Trimming cost V 6 bases and J 4 bases; bases outside gene matches: 9. Germline CDR1 MNHEY, CDR2 SMNVEV (reference sequence). The CDR3 contains 15 residues. The CDR3 sequence is CASRRGALHADTQYF. DNA for the CDR3: TGTGCCAGCAGGCGGGGGGCTCTCCACGCAGATACGCAGTATTTT.

This clonotype has a handful of counts. The genes are TRBV3-1 and TRBJ2-1; D uncertain. Trimming took off 2 bases at V and 0 bases at J, with 8 bases between the two ends. The CDR3 runs to 15 residues. Germline assignment: CDR1 LGHDT and CDR2 YNNKEL (reference sequence). In DNA form, the CDR3 reads TGTGCCAGCAGCCAACAGCCGCGCTCCTACAATGAGCAGTTCTTC. It specifies CASSQQPRSYNEQFF.

This clonotype was counted at least ten times. This chain links TRBV7-9 with TRBJ2-1, with no clear D. Between the trimmed V and J ends, which lost 2 bases and 0 bases, there was a span of 14 bases. This CDR3 contains 17 residues. Looked up from germline, CDR1 is SEHNR and CDR2 is FQNEAQ (reference sequence). CDR3 residues: CASSLIGTLSSYNEQFF. DNA for the CDR3: TGTGCCAGCAGCTTAATTGGTACCCTGAGCTCCTACAATGAGCAGTTCTTC. Drawing the rest from reference TRBV7-9 and TRBJ2-1, the complete variable domain is DTGVSQNPRHKITKRGQNVTFRCDPISEHNRLYWYRQTLGQGPEFLTYFQNEAQLEKSRLLSDRFSAERPKGSFSTLEIQRTEQGDSAMYLCASSLIGTLSSYNEQFFGPGTRLTVL.

This clonotype came up a few times. CDR3 in DNA: TGTGCCAGCAGCTTAGGGACTAGCGGGGGACCATTCTCCTACGAGCAGTACTTC. Its translation: CASSLGTSGGPFSYEQYF. The J gene is TRBJ2-7, the V gene TRBV7-6; TRBD2 agrees at 13 bases. CDR3 length equals 18 residues. Germline V CDR1 and CDR2: SGHVS, FNYEAQ. J was trimmed by 0 bases and V by 1 base; bases with no gene match: 6.

In its sample, this clonotype was seen many times. The chain uses TRBV28 and TRBJ2-7; D tentatively reads TRBD1 or TRBD2 (5 bases each). The CDR3 has 15 amino acids. Trimming pared 5 bases from V and 7 bases from J, leaving 21 bases between. The germline V gene encodes CDR1 MDHEN and CDR2 SYDVKM. CDR3 protein: CASSLWGRTYREQYF. As DNA, the CDR3 is TGTGCCAGCAGTCTTTGGGGACGGACGTACCGGGAGCAGTACTTC.